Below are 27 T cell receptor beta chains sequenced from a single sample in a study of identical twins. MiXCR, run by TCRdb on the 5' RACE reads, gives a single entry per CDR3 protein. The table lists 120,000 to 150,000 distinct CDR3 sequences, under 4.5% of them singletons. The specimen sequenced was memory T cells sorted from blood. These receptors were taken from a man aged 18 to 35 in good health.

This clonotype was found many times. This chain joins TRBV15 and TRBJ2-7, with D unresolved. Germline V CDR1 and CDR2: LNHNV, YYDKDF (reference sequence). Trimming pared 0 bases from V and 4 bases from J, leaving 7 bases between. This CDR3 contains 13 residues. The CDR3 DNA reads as TGTGCCACCAGCAGAGATTTCGAATACGAGCAGTACTTC. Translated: CATSRDFEYEQYF.

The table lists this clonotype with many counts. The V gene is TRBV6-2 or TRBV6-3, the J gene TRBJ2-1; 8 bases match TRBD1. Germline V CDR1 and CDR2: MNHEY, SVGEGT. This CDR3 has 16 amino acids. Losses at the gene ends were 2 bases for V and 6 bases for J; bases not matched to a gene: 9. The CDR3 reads CASSYTTGQVSNEQFF. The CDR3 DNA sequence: TGTGCCAGCAGTTACACCACGGGACAGGTTAGCAATGAGCAGTTCTTC.

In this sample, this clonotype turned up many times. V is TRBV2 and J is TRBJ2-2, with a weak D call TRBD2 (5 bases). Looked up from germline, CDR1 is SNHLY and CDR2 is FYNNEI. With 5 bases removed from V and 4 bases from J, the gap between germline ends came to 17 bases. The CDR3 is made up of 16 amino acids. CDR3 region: CASSPVGAPLTGELFF. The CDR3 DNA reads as TGTGCCAGCAGTCCCGTGGGAGCTCCCCTCACCGGGGAGCTGTTTTTT.

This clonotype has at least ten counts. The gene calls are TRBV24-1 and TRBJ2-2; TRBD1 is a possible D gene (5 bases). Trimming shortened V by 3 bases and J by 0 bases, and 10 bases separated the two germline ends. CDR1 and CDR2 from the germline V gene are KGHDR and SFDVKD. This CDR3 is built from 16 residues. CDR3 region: CATSDPDRPNTGELFF. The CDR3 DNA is TGTGCCACCAGTGATCCTGACAGACCGAACACCGGGGAGCTGTTTTTT.

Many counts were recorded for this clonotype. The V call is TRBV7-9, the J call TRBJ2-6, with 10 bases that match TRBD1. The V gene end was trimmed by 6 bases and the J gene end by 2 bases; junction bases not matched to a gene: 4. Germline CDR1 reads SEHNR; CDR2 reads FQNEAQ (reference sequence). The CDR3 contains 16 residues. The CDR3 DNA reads TGTGCCAGCAGATGGGACAGGGGAGCTGGGGCCAACGTCCTGACTTTC. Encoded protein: CASRWDRGAGANVLTF.

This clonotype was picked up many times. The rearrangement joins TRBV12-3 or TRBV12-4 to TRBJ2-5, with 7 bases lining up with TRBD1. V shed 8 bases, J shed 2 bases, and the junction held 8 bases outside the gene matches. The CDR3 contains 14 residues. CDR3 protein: CASGRQGLQETQYF. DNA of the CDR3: TGTGCCAGCGGGCGACAGGGCCTACAAGAGACCCAGTACTTC.

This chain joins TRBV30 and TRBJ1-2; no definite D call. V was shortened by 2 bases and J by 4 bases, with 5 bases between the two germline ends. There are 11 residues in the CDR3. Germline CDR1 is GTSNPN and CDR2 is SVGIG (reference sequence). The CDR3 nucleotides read TGTGCCTGGAGTCGGAGCTATGGCTACACCTTC. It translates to CAWSRSYGYTF.

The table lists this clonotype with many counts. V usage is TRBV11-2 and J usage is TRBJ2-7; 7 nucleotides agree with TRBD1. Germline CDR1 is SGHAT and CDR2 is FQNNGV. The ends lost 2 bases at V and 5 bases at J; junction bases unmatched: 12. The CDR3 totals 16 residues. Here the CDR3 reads CASSLRGWGQMDEQYV. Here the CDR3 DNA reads TGTGCCAGCAGCTTAAGAGGGTGGGGACAGATGGACGAGCAGTACGTC.

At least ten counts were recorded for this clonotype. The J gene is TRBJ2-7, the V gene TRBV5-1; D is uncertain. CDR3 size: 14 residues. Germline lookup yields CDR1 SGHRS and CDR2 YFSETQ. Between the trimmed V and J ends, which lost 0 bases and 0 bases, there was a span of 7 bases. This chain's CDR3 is CASSLDLSSYEQYV. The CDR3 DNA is TGCGCCAGCAGCTTGGATCTGAGCTCCTACGAGCAGTACGTC.

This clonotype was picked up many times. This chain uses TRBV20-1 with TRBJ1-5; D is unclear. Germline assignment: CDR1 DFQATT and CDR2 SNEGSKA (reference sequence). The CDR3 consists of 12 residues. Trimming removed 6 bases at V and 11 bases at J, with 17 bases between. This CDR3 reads CSARGQVGAQHF. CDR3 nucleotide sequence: TGCAGTGCCCGAGGGCAGGTGGGAGCCCAGCATTTT.

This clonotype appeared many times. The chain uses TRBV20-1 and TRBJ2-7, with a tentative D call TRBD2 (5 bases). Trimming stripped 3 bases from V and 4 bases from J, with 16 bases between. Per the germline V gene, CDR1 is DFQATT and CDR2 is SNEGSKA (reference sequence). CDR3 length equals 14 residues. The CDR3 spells CSARAVDFPYEQYV. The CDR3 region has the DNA TGCAGTGCTAGGGCTGTGGACTTCCCATACGAGCAGTACGTC.

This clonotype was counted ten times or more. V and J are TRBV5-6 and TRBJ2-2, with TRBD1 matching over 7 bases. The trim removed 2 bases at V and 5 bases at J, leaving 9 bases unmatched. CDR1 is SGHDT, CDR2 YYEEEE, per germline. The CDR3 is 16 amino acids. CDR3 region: CASSLVGQEPTGELFF. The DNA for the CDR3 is TGTGCCAGCAGCTTAGTAGGACAGGAGCCTACCGGGGAGCTGTTTTTT.

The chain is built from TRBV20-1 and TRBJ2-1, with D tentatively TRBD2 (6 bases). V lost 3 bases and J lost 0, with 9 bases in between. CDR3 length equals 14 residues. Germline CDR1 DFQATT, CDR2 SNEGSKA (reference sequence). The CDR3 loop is CSASPGLSYNEQFF. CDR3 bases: TGCAGTGCTAGCCCGGGACTCTCCTACAATGAGCAGTTCTTC.

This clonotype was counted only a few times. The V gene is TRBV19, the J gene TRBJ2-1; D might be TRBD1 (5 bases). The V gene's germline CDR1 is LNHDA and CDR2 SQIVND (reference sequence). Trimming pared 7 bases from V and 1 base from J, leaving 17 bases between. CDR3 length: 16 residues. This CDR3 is CASIALDSFSYNEQFF. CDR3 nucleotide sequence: TGTGCCAGTATTGCACTCGACAGTTTTTCCTACAATGAGCAGTTCTTC.

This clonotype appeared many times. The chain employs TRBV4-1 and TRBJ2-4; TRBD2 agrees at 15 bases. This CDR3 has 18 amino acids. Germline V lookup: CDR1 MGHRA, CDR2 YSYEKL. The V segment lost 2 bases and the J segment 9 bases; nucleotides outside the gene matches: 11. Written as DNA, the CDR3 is TGCGCCAGCAGCCAAATACCCGGGACTAGCGGGAGGTGGAGCATTCAGTACTTC. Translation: CASSQIPGTSGRWSIQYF.

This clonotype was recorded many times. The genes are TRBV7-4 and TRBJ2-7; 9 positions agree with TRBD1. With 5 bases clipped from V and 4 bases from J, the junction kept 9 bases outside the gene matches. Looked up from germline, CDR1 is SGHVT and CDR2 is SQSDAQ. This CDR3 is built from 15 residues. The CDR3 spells CASSARDRVEYEQYF. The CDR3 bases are TGTGCCAGCAGCGCCCGGGACAGGGTAGAGTACGAGCAGTACTTC.

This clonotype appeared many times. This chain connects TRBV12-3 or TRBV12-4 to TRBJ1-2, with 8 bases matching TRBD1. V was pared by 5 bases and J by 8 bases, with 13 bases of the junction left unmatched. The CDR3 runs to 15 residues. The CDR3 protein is CASSPGQGRSVGYTF. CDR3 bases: TGTGCCAGCAGTCCCGGACAGGGACGATCTGTCGGCTACACCTTC.

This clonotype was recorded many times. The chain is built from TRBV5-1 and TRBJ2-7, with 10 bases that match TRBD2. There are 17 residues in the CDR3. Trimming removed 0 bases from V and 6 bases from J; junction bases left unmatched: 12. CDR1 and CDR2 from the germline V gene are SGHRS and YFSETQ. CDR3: CASSLAGSSGLAPEQYF. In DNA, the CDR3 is TGCGCCAGCAGCTTGGCCGGGTCCTCGGGACTAGCGCCCGAGCAGTACTTC.

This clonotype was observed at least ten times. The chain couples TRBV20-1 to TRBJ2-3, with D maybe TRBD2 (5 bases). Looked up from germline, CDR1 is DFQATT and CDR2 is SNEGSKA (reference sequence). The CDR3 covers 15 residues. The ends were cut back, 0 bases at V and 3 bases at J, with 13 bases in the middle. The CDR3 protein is CSAREDGKRTDTQYF. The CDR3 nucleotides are TGCAGTGCTAGAGAGGACGGGAAGCGGACAGATACGCAGTATTTT.

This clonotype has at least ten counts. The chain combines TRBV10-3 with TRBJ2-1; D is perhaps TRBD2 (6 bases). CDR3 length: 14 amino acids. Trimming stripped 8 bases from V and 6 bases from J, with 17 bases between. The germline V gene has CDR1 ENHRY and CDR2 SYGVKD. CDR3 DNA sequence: TGTGCCATCGCCCCGGTCGGGAGTACCAATGAGCAGTTCTTC. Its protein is CAIAPVGSTNEQFF.

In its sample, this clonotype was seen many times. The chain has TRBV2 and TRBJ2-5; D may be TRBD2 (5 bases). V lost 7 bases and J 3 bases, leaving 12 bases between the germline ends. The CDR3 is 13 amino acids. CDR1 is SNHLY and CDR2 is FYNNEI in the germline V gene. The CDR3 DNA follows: TGTGCCAGCACCGAGTCGGGGAAAGAGACCCAGTACTTC. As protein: CASTESGKETQYF.

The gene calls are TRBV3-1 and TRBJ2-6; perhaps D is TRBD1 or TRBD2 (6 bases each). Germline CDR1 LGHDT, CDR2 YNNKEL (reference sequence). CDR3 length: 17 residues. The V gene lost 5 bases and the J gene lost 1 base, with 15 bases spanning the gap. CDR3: CASSELGGRSGANVLTF. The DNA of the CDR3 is TGTGCCAGCAGCGAACTGGGGGGCCGATCTGGGGCCAACGTCCTGACTTTC.

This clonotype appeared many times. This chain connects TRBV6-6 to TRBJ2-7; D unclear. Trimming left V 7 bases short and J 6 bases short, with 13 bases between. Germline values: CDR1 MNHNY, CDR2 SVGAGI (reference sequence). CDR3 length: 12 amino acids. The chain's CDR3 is CASTPRLGEQYF. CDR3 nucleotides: TGTGCCAGCACCCCCCGCTTGGGCGAGCAGTACTTC.

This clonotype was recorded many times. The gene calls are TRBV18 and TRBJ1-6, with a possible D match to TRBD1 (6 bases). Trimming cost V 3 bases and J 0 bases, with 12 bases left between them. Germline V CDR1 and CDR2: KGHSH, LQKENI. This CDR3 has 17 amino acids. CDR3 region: CASSPIDRSSYNSPLHF. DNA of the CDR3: TGTGCCAGCTCACCTATCGACAGGAGCTCCTATAATTCACCCCTCCACTTT.

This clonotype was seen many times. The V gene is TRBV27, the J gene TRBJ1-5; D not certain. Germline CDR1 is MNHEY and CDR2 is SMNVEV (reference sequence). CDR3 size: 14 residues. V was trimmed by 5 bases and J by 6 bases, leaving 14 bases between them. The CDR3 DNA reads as TGTGCCAGCAGTCCAAGAGGCGCCATTCAGCCCCAGCATTTT. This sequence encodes CASSPRGAIQPQHF.

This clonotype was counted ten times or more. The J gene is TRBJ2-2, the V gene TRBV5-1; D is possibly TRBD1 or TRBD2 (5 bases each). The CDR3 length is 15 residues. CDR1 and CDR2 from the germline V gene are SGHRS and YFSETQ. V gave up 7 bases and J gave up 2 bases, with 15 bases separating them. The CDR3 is CASRGETVNTGELFF. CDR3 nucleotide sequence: TGCGCCAGCCGGGGCGAGACGGTTAACACCGGGGAGCTGTTTTTT.

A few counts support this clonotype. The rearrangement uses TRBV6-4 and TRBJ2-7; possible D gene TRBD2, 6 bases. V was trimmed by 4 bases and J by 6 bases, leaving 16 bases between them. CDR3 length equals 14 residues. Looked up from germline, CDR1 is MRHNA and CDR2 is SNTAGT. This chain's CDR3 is CASSASGVGGEQYF. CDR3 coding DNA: TGTGCCAGCAGTGCCTCGGGGGTCGGGGGCGAGCAGTACTTC.